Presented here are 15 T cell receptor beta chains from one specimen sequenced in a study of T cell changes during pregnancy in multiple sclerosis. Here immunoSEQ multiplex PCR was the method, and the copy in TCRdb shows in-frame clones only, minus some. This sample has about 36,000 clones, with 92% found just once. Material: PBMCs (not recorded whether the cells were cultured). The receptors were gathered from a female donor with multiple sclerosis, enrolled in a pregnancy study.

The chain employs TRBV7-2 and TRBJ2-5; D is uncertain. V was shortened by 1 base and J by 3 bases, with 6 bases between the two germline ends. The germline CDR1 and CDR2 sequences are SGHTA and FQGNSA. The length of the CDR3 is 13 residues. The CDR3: CASSLDGEETQYF. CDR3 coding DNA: TGTGCCAGCAGCTTAGACGGTGAAGAGACCCAGTACTTC.

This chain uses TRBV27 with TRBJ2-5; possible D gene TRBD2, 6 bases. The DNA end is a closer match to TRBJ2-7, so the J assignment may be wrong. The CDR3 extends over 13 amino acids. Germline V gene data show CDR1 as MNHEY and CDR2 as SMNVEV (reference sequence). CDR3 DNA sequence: TGTGCCAGCAGTTTCTCGGGGGTCTACGAGCAGTACTTC. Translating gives CASSFSGVYEQYF.

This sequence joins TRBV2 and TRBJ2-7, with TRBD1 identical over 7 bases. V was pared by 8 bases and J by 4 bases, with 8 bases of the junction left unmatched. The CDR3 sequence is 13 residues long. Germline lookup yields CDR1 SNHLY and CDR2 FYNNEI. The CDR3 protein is CASDKGAQYEQYF. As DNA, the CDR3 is TGTGCCAGCGATAAGGGGGCTCAGTACGAGCAGTACTTC.

The CDR3 DNA follows: TGTGCCAGCAGCCTGGGGGGATCTGAAGGCTACACCTTC. Amino acid sequence: CASSLGGSEGYTF. V is TRBV7-6 and J is TRBJ1-2; D may be TRBD1 (5 bases). V shed 5 bases and J shed 8 bases, with 15 bases lying between them. Germline V gives CDR1 SGHVS, CDR2 FNYEAQ. There are 13 residues in the CDR3.

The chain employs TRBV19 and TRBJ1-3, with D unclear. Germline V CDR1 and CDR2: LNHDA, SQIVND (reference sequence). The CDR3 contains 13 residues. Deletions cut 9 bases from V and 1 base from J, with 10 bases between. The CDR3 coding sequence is TGTGCCAGCCCCGGGAGGTCTGGAAACACCATATATTTT. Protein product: CASPGRSGNTIYF.

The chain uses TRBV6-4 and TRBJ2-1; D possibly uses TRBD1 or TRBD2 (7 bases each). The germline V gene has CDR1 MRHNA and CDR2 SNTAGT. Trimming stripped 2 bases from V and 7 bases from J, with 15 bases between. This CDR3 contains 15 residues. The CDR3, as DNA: TGTGCCAGCAGTGACCAGGGGGAGGGCTGGAATGAGCAGTTCTTC. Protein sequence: CASSDQGEGWNEQFF.

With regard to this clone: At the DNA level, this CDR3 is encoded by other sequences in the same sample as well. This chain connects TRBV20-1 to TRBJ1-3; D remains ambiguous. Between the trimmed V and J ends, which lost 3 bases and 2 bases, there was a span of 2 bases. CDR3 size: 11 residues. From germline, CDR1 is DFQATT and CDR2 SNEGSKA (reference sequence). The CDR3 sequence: CSARTGNTIYF. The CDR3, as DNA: TGCAGTGCTAGGACTGGAAACACCATATATTTT.

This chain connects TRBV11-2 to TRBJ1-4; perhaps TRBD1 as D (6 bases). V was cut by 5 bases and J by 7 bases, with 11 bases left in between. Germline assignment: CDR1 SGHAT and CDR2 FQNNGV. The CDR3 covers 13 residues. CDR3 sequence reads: CASSRRTAEKLFF. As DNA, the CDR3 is TGTGCCAGCAGCCGGAGGACAGCTGAAAAACTGTTTTTT.

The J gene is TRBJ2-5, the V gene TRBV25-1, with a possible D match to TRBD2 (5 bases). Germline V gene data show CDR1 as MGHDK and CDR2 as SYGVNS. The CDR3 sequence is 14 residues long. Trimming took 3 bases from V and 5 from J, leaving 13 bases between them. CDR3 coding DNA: TGTGCCAGCAGTGAGGGTGGGAGCGGCGAGACCCAGTACTTC. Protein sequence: CASSEGGSGETQYF.

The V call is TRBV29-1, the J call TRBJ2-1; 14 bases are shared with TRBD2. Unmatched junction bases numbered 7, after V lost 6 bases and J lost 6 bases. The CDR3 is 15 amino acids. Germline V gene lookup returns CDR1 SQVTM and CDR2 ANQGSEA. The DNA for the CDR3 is TGCAGCGTCGTACCGACTAGCGGGAGGGGCAATGAGCAGTTCTTC. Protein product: CSVVPTSGRGNEQFF.

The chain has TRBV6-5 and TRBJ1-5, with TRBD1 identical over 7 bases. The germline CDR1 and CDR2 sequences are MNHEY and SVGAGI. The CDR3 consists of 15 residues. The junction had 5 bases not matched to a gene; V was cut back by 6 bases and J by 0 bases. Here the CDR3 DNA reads TGTGCCAGCAGCAGGACAGGTTCTAGCAATCAGCCCCAGCATTTT. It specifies CASSRTGSSNQPQHF.

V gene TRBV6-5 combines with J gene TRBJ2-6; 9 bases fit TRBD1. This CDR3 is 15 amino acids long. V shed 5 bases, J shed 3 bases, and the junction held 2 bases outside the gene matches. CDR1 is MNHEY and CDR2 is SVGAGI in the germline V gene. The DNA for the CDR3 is TGTGCCAGCAGTCGACAGGGGGGTGGGGCCAACGTCCTGACTTTC. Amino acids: CASSRQGGGANVLTF.

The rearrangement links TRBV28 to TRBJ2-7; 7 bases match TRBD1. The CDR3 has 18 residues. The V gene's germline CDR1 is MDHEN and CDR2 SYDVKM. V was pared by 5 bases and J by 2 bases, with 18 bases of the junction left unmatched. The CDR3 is CASSPPWRQGLGAYEQYF. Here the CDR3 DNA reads TGTGCCAGCAGTCCACCCTGGAGACAGGGATTGGGGGCCTACGAGCAGTACTTC.

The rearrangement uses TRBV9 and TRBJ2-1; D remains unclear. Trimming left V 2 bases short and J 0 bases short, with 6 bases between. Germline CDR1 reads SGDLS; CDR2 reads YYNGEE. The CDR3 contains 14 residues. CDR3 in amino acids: CASSVTSSYNEQFF. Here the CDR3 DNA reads TGTGCCAGCAGCGTGACAAGCTCCTACAATGAGCAGTTCTTC.

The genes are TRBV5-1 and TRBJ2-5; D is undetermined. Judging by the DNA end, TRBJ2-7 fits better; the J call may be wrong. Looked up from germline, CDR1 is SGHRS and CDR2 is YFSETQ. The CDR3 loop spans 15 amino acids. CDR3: CASSRQATLSYEQYF. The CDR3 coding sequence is TGCGCCAGCAGCCGACAAGCCACCCTCTCCTACGAGCAGTACTTC.